One and the same sample provided the 28 T cell receptor beta chains below, sequenced in a study of shared clonotypes between healthy human individuals. The naive CD8 population came from CD45RO-negative cells selected for CCR7, without terminally differentiated effector memory CD45RA+ cells. Here immunoSEQ multiplex PCR was the method, and the copy in TCRdb shows in-frame clones only, minus some. This sample has some 630,000 clones, with around 96% found just once. Input material: naive CD8+ T cells sorted from blood. The receptors were sampled from a woman in her 30s in good health.

The chain combines TRBV10-3 with TRBJ2-1; D call uncertain. The V end lost 4 bases, the J end lost 2 bases, and 12 bases lay between the germline ends. Germline lookup yields CDR1 ENHRY and CDR2 SYGVKD. The CDR3 has 15 residues. This chain's CDR3 is CAISGGPPTYNEQFF. Here the CDR3 DNA reads TGTGCCATCAGTGGTGGGCCACCGACCTACAATGAGCAGTTCTTC.

As for this clone: This may come from a read error, since a much larger clone is one base off. Other nucleotide sequences from this sample produce the same CDR3. The rearrangement uses TRBV5-6 and TRBJ2-7; 11 bases are a match to TRBD1. Unmatched junction bases numbered 3, after V lost 4 bases and J lost 3 bases. The germline V gene has CDR1 SGHDT and CDR2 YYEEEE. This CDR3 has 14 residues. CDR3 DNA: TGTGCCAGCAGCCCGGGGACAGGGGGCTACGAGCAGTACTTC. Amino acid sequence: CASSPGTGGYEQYF.

The chain couples TRBV27 to TRBJ2-1; TRBD2 matches at 12 bases. The J segment lost 8 bases and the V segment lost 4 bases, leaving 6 bases of the junction unmatched. Germline V gene sequence: CDR1 MNHEY, CDR2 SMNVEV (reference sequence). This CDR3 is built from 15 residues. CDR3 protein: CASSSLLAGGHEQFF. CDR3 bases: TGTGCCAGCAGTTCCCTACTAGCGGGAGGCCATGAGCAGTTCTTC.

The chain has TRBV27 and TRBJ2-1, with 7 nucleotides matching TRBD2. This CDR3 spans 14 amino acids. Germline V gives CDR1 MNHEY, CDR2 SMNVEV (reference sequence). J gave up 7 bases and V 0 bases, and 3 bases lay outside the gene matches. CDR3 protein: CASSLSWEGNEQFF. The CDR3 DNA reads as TGTGCCAGCAGTTTATCGTGGGAGGGGAATGAGCAGTTCTTC.

Only one count was recorded for this clone. This rearrangement joins TRBV28 to TRBJ2-7, with D unresolved. V lost 5 bases and J 2 bases, leaving 10 bases between the germline ends. Germline V gene sequence: CDR1 MDHEN, CDR2 SYDVKM. CDR3 size: 13 residues. The DNA for the CDR3 is TGTGCCAGCAGTGATACAAGAACCTACGAGCAGTACTTC. It translates to CASSDTRTYEQYF.

This clone has only one observation. The DNA of the CDR3 is TGTGCCAGCAGCTTAGGGGTCCTAGCGGGATTGACAGATACGCAGTATTTT. Translation: CASSLGVLAGLTDTQYF. The V and J genes are TRBV11-2 and TRBJ2-3; 9 nucleotides line up with TRBD2. This CDR3 has 17 residues. V was pared by 1 base and J by 3 bases, with 8 bases of the junction left unmatched. Germline V gene lookup returns CDR1 SGHAT and CDR2 FQNNGV.

The chain carries TRBV6-1 and TRBJ1-2; D possibly corresponds to TRBD1 (5 bases). V lost 6 bases, J lost 5 bases, and 16 bases lay in between. The germline CDR1 and CDR2 sequences are MNHNS and SASEGT. CDR3 size: 14 residues. In DNA form, the CDR3 reads TGTGCCAGCAGCGAGGCGATCGGGGGTTATGGCTACACCTTC. This translates into CASSEAIGGYGYTF.

Here the CDR3 DNA reads TGTGCCAGCAGCCCCCCCCTCTGGGGGCCTAATGAAAAACTGTTTTTT. The encoded protein is CASSPPLWGPNEKLFF. V gene TRBV7-9 combines with J gene TRBJ1-4; D might be TRBD1 (6 bases). With 5 bases removed from V and 3 bases from J, the gap between germline ends came to 16 bases. The CDR3 loop spans 16 amino acids. Germline CDR1 and CDR2: SEHNR and FQNEAQ (reference sequence).

The CDR3, as DNA: TGTGCCAGCAGCTTGGGCGCGGTTGAGCAGTTCTTC. Translated: CASSLGAVEQFF. The chain recombines TRBV5-6 with TRBJ2-1; no firm D call. CDR3 length equals 12 residues. Looked up from germline, CDR1 is SGHDT and CDR2 is YYEEEE. Deletions cut 0 bases from V and 9 bases from J, with 7 bases between.

The chain employs TRBV27 and TRBJ1-5, with D maybe TRBD1 (5 bases). V lost 5 bases and J lost 11, with 10 bases in between. CDR3 length: 11 amino acids. From germline, CDR1 is MNHEY and CDR2 SMNVEV (reference sequence). The CDR3 DNA sequence: TGTGCCAGCAGTGGGATGGGGGCCCAGCATTTT. This sequence encodes CASSGMGAQHF.

Notes on this clone: A read error may produce the germline difference seen at one junction end. The same CDR3 can be traced to other DNA sequences in this sample. This chain joins TRBV29-1 and TRBJ2-1; 10 bases align to TRBD2. The germline V gene encodes CDR1 SQVTM and CDR2 ANQGSEA. The CDR3 has 15 amino acids. In nucleotides, the CDR3 is TGCAGCGTTGAGGACACGCTAGCGGGAGACTATGAACAGTTCTTC. It yields the protein CSVEDTLAGDYEQFF.

This clone was counted a single time. CDR3 bases: TGTGCCAGTAGTATCGGGACAGGGTGGAGAACAACTGAAGCTTTCTTT. The encoded protein is CASSIGTGWRTTEAFF. The rearrangement uses TRBV19 and TRBJ1-1; 9 bases map to TRBD1. Looked up from germline, CDR1 is LNHDA and CDR2 is SQIVND (reference sequence). J gave up 5 bases and V 3 bases, and 10 bases lay outside the gene matches. The CDR3 is 16 residues long.

This clone was detected once. The V gene is TRBV5-4, the J gene TRBJ2-4, with TRBD1 matching over 9 bases. Germline CDR1 and CDR2: SGHNT and YYREEE (reference sequence). The V and J ends lost 4 bases and 1 base, in that order; junction bases with no gene match: 6. This CDR3 contains 16 residues. The CDR3 DNA follows: TGTGCCAGCAGCGGGACAGGGAGGGACGCCAAAAACATTCAGTACTTC. It translates to CASSGTGRDAKNIQYF.

This chain connects TRBV5-4 to TRBJ2-1; D uncertain. The germline V gene has CDR1 SGHNT and CDR2 YYREEE (reference sequence). The V gene lost 0 bases and the J gene lost 6 bases, with 7 bases spanning the gap. The CDR3 has 13 residues. The CDR3 sequence: CASSLARSNEQFF. CDR3 bases: TGTGCCAGCAGCTTGGCCAGAAGCAATGAGCAGTTCTTC.

This clone was recorded once. The chain carries TRBV5-6 and TRBJ2-5; D may match TRBD1 or TRBD2 (7 bases each). The V end lost 4 bases, the J end lost 2 bases, and 15 bases lay between the germline ends. There are 15 residues in the CDR3. The germline CDR1 and CDR2 sequences are SGHDT and YYEEEE. The CDR3 spells CASSPGGTAQETQYF. CDR3 nucleotides: TGTGCCAGCAGCCCCGGGGGGACAGCTCAAGAGACCCAGTACTTC.

The chain employs TRBV7-8 and TRBJ2-1; 8 bases are a match to TRBD2. V was clipped by 6 bases and J by 5 bases; unmatched bases: 6. CDR3 length: 14 residues. Germline CDR1 and CDR2: SGHVS and FQNEAQ. The CDR3 protein is CASREAGEDNEQFF. CDR3 DNA sequence: TGTGCCAGCAGAGAAGCGGGAGAGGACAATGAGCAGTTCTTC. Full variable domain (outside the CDR3, taken from reference TRBV7-8 and TRBJ2-1): GAGVSQSPRYKVAKRGQDVALRCDPISGHVSLFWYQQALGQGPEFLTYFQNEAQLDKSGLPSDRFFAERPEGSVSTLKIQRTQQEDSAVYLCASREAGEDNEQFFGPGTRLTVL.

With regard to this clone: Other DNA sequences of this sample code for an identical CDR3. The chain combines TRBV19 with TRBJ2-7; D is tentatively TRBD1 or TRBD2 (5 bases each). Trimming took off 6 bases at V and 2 bases at J, with 11 bases between the two ends. Germline V gene lookup returns CDR1 LNHDA and CDR2 SQIVND (reference sequence). The CDR3 contains 13 residues. As DNA, the CDR3 is TGTGCCAGTAGCCCAGGGACGGCCTACGAGCAGTACTTC. It translates to CASSPGTAYEQYF.

The chain is built from TRBV6-6 and TRBJ1-2, with 8 bases that match TRBD1. This CDR3 comprises 15 residues. J was trimmed by 4 bases and V by 2 bases; bases with no gene match: 6. Germline values: CDR1 MNHNY, CDR2 SVGAGI (reference sequence). The CDR3 nucleotides are TGTGCCAGCAGTTACGAGACAGGGGCGGCCTATGGCTACACCTTC. It encodes CASSYETGAAYGYTF.

The chain recombines TRBV29-1 with TRBJ2-1, with TRBD2 matching over 8 bases. The CDR3 totals 14 residues. J lost 9 bases, V lost 3 bases, and 10 bases had no gene match. Per the germline V gene, CDR1 is SQVTM and CDR2 is ANQGSEA. The CDR3 DNA is TGCAGCGTTGAGTATGGAACGGGAGGGGGTGAGCAGTTCTTC. This encodes CSVEYGTGGGEQFF.

In its sample, this clone was seen once. The rearrangement uses TRBV21-1 and TRBJ2-1; TRBD2 is taken as the D call from the table, unchecked against the DNA. TRBV21-1 is labeled a pseudogene. The length of the CDR3 is 17 residues. The CDR3 is CANSWTEALFGYNEQFF. CDR3 DNA sequence: TGTGCCAATTCATGGACGGAGGCGCTTTTCGGGTACAATGAGCAGTTCTTC.

This rearrangement joins TRBV27 to TRBJ1-1; D perhaps matches TRBD1 (5 bases). Trimming left V 5 bases short and J 4 bases short, with 17 bases between. The CDR3 covers 15 residues. Germline CDR1 MNHEY, CDR2 SMNVEV (reference sequence). This CDR3 is CASSAMSYGGTEAFF. The CDR3 DNA reads TGTGCCAGCAGTGCTATGTCCTACGGGGGCACTGAAGCTTTCTTT.

The rearrangement joins TRBV28 to TRBJ1-1, with D uncertain. V shed 4 bases and J shed 4 bases, with 13 bases lying between them. In germline, CDR1 is MDHEN, CDR2 SYDVKM. The CDR3 runs 14 residues. This CDR3 is CASSWQARTTEAFF. The CDR3 nucleotides are TGTGCCAGCAGTTGGCAGGCAAGAACCACTGAAGCTTTCTTT.

V is TRBV28 and J is TRBJ2-7; D possibly matches TRBD1 or TRBD2 (5 bases each). The germline V and J ends were trimmed by 3 bases and 3 bases, with 12 bases remaining between them. The CDR3 totals 14 residues. Germline loops: CDR1 MDHEN, CDR2 SYDVKM. The CDR3 bases are TGTGCCAGCAGTTTCCTCGGGGCGATCTACGAGCAGTACTTC. It is translated as CASSFLGAIYEQYF.

V and J are TRBV5-1 and TRBJ2-5, with 9 bases aligning to TRBD2. Germline V gene data show CDR1 as SGHRS and CDR2 as YFSETQ. The V gene end was trimmed by 1 base and the J gene end by 4 bases; junction bases not matched to a gene: 11. The CDR3 runs to 17 residues. Here the CDR3 reads CASSLWEREDFGETQYF. CDR3 DNA sequence: TGCGCCAGCAGCTTGTGGGAGCGGGAGGATTTCGGAGAGACCCAGTACTTC.

The CDR3 protein is CASSYSNTNTEAFF. The CDR3 nucleotides are TGTGCCAGCAGTTACTCAAACACCAACACTGAAGCTTTCTTT. This chain links TRBV6-5 with TRBJ1-1; unclear D gene. CDR1 and CDR2 (germline): MNHEY, SVGAGI. The length of the CDR3 is 14 residues. Trimming took off 0 bases at V and 2 bases at J, with 7 bases between the two ends.

V is TRBV25-1 and J is TRBJ2-1, with 9 bases fitting TRBD2. Trimming at V came to 2 bases and at J to 7 bases, leaving 6 bases not matched to a gene. Germline V lookup: CDR1 MGHDK, CDR2 SYGVNS. The CDR3 consists of 15 residues. The CDR3, as DNA: TGTGCCAGCAGTGAACGGGCGGGAGGGCCGAATGAGCAGTTCTTC. Protein sequence: CASSERAGGPNEQFF.

The V and J genes are TRBV6-5 and TRBJ2-2; D unclear. V lost 8 bases to trimming and J lost 5 bases, with 3 bases between them. Germline loops: CDR1 MNHEY, CDR2 SVGAGI. This CDR3 contains 10 residues. CDR3 in DNA: TGTGCCAGCGGGACCGGGGAGCTGTTTTTT. It translates to CASGTGELFF.

The chain joins TRBV5-4 to TRBJ2-7; TRBD1 matches 8 bases. CDR3 length: 15 residues. Losses at the gene ends were 4 bases for V and 2 bases for J; bases not matched to a gene: 8. Per the germline V gene, CDR1 is SGHNT and CDR2 is YYREEE (reference sequence). This CDR3 reads CASSPQTGETYEQYF. Written as DNA, the CDR3 is TGTGCCAGCAGCCCACAGACAGGGGAGACCTACGAGCAGTACTTC.